The 22 T cell receptor beta chains given below trace back to one sample, sequenced in a study of tumor-infiltrating lymphocytes in primary liver carcinoma. Unsorted bulk tissue (roughly 19-30 mg) underwent RNA and DNA co-extraction. A primer matching the constant region was used to make TCR beta cDNA from about 500 ng of total RNA. Nested multiplex PCR, run for three rounds with slightly modified ARM-PCR, yielded TCR beta libraries. TRBV1-TRBV30 forward primers paired with a C-beta reverse primer were used in the first two PCR rounds, which ran roughly 10 cycles each. From the multiplex PCR reads, TCRdb called clonotypes with MiXCR, one entry per CDR3 protein. The sample includes 150,000 to 200,000 distinct CDR3 sequences, around 81% of them seen just once. The sample consisted of tumor tissue from primary liver carcinoma. These receptors were taken from a man in his forties with primary liver carcinoma and hepatitis B virus infection.

A note on this clonotype: The junction does not match germline at one end; this may be a read error. This chain uses TRBV12-3 or TRBV12-4 with TRBJ1-1; a weak D match, TRBD1 (5 bases). The CDR3 spans 13 residues. CDR3 sequence reads: CASSFSGTAEASF. CDR3 sequence (DNA): TGTGCTAGCAGTTTTTCAGGGACCGCTGAAGCTTCCTTT.

V gene TRBV5-1 combines with J gene TRBJ1-2; tentative D call: TRBD1 (6 bases). The CDR3 spans 13 residues. The germline gives CDR1 SGHRS, CDR2 YFSETQ. V shed 6 bases and J shed 4 bases, with 13 bases lying between them. DNA for the CDR3: TGCGCCAGCACCGCCCAGGACAGCTATGGCTACACCTTC. Protein sequence: CASTAQDSYGYTF.

For this clonotype: The junction departs from the called germline gene at one end, perhaps through a read error. V is TRBV10-3 and J is TRBJ1-1; D possibly corresponds to TRBD1 (6 bases). The germline CDR1 and CDR2 sequences are ENHRY and SYGVKD. This CDR3 spans 14 amino acids. CDR3 sequence: CAISVQGLNTGAFF. DNA of the CDR3: TGTGCCATCAGCGTACAGGGTCTGAACACTGGAGCTTTCTTT.

On this clonotype: The junction shows a germline mismatch at one end, possibly a read error. V is TRBV11-2 and J is TRBJ1-6; perhaps TRBD1 as D (5 bases). The CDR3 sequence is 13 residues long. Looked up from germline, CDR1 is SGHAT and CDR2 is FQNNGV. The CDR3 nucleotides are TGTGCCTGCGCCGGGACGAGGATTTCACCACTCCACTTT. Protein: CACAGTRISPLHF. The full variable domain, with the rest looked up from reference TRBV11-2 and TRBJ1-6, is EAGVAQSPRYKIIEKRQSVAFWCNPISGHATLYWYQQILGQGPKLLIQFQNNGVVDDSQLPKDRFSAERLKGVDSTLKIQPAKLEDSAVYLCACAGTRISPLHFGNGTRLTVT.

The V and J genes are TRBV7-9 and TRBJ2-3, with D possibly TRBD2 on 6 matching bases. There are 14 residues in the CDR3. Germline CDR1 is SEHNR and CDR2 is FQNEAQ (reference sequence). Trimming stripped 9 bases from V and 6 bases from J, with 19 bases between. CDR3 coding DNA: TGTGCCAGTAGCCAGGAGACGGGAGTCGATACGCAGTATTTT. As protein: CASSQETGVDTQYF.

Only one count was recorded for this clonotype. The junction departs from the called germline gene at one end, perhaps through a read error. This chain joins TRBV11-2 and TRBJ2-5; a weak D match, TRBD1 (6 bases). Germline V gene data show CDR1 as SGHAT and CDR2 as FQNNGV. The CDR3 has 14 residues. CDR3 in amino acids: CASSFCEGQETQYF. CDR3 DNA: TGTGCCAGCAGCTTCTGCGAGGGACAAGAGACCCAATACTTC.

With regard to this clonotype: A junction end diverges from the germline sequence, so it may reflect a read error. This chain links TRBV4-2 with TRBJ2-2; either TRBD1 or TRBD2 may fit D (5 bases each). CDR1 is LGHNA, CDR2 YNFKEQ, per germline. This CDR3 is 18 amino acids long. The CDR3: CTSSQETLKGFGTGELLF. The CDR3 nucleotides read TGTACCAGCAGCCAAGAGACGTTGAAGGGGTTCGGTACCGGGGAGCTGTTATTT.

The chain uses TRBV13 and TRBJ1-4; no clear D. Trimming removed 7 bases from V and 10 bases from J, with 13 bases in between. This CDR3 has 12 residues. Looked up from germline, CDR1 is PRHDT and CDR2 is FYEKMQ (reference sequence). CDR3 in DNA: TGTGCCAGCAATCCTAACAGTGGAAAACTGTTTTTT. This gives the protein CASNPNSGKLFF.

About this clonotype itself: Its ends do not fully match the called genes, so a read error is possible. The chain couples TRBV6-2 or TRBV6-3 to TRBJ2-1; 8 positions agree with TRBD1. The germline V gene has CDR1 MNHEY and CDR2 SVGEGT. The CDR3 consists of 15 residues. The CDR3 DNA follows: TGTGCCAGCACCTTACTCGACAGGGGCTACAATGAGCCGTTCTTC. Protein sequence: CASTLLDRGYNEPFF.

Remarks on this clonotype: A much larger clone lies one base from this, so it may be a read error. The chain is built from TRBV5-4 and TRBJ2-3; the D is unclear. CDR1 and CDR2 (germline): SGHNT, YYREEE (reference sequence). The CDR3 is made up of 14 amino acids. Trimming took 4 bases from V and 0 from J, leaving 9 bases between them. CDR3 in DNA: TGTGCCAGCAGCCGGATGTCTAGCACAGATACGCAGTATTTT. This translates into CASSRMSSTDTQYF.

Turning to this clonotype: The junction differs from germline at one of its ends, possibly a read error. The chain employs TRBV6-6 and TRBJ2-7; D is possibly TRBD2 (6 bases). The CDR3 runs to 15 residues. Germline V gives CDR1 MNHNY, CDR2 SVGAGI (reference sequence). The CDR3 nucleotides read TGCGCCAGCAGTTACCCCGAAGAGGGAGGAGACGAGCAGTATTTC. Its protein is CASSYPEEGGDEQYF.

V usage is TRBV28 and J usage is TRBJ1-2; D remains ambiguous. The CDR3 runs to 13 residues. CDR1 is MDHEN, CDR2 SYDVKM, per germline. Trimming shortened V by 10 bases and J by 8 bases, and 20 bases separated the two germline ends. The CDR3 region is CAISDGCTRGYTF. Written as DNA, the CDR3 is TGTGCCATCAGCGACGGATGTACTCGAGGCTACACCTTC.

This chain joins TRBV28 and TRBJ2-7; D gene uncertain. CDR1 and CDR2 from the germline V gene are MDHEN and SYDVKM. Trimming stripped 8 bases from V and 5 bases from J, with 19 bases between. The CDR3 has 14 residues. This chain's CDR3 is CASDPRQRVHEQYF. CDR3 in DNA: TGTGCCAGCGACCCTCGCCAACGCGTGCACGAGCAGTACTTC.

About this clonotype: An end of the junction differs from the germline gene, which may be a read error. V usage is TRBV6-6 and J usage is TRBJ2-1, with D possibly being TRBD1 or TRBD2 (5 bases each). The CDR3 has 15 amino acids. Germline V gene lookup returns CDR1 MNHNY and CDR2 SVGAGI (reference sequence). For the CDR3, the DNA is TGTGCCAGCATTTACTCTGAAGAGAGGGGAGATGAGCAGTTCTTC. This encodes CASIYSEERGDEQFF.

This clonotype was recorded a few times. The chain is built from TRBV15 and TRBJ2-3, with D tentatively TRBD1 or TRBD2 (6 bases each). CDR3 length: 17 amino acids. Trimming took 2 bases from V and 1 from J, leaving 16 bases between them. Germline CDR1 and CDR2: LNHNV and YYDKDF (reference sequence). CDR3 bases: TGTGCCACCAGCAGATCCCGGTCGGGGGCCGGCACAGATACGCAGTATTTT. Translated, it gives CATSRSRSGAGTDTQYF. Full variable domain (rest looked up from reference TRBV15 and TRBJ2-3): DAMVIQNPRYQVTQFGKPVTLSCSQTLNHNVMYWYQQKSSQAPKLLFHYYDKDFNNEADTPDNFQSRRPNTSFCFLDIRSPGLGDTAMYLCATSRSRSGAGTDTQYFGPGTRLTVL.

About this clonotype: A much larger clone lies one base from this, so it may be a read error. The chain joins TRBV5-1 to TRBJ1-1; the D is unclear. The CDR3 runs 15 residues. Germline V gene sequence: CDR1 SGHRS, CDR2 YFSETQ. The V and J ends lost 6 bases and 1 base respectively, with 16 bases between them. DNA for the CDR3: TGCGCCAGCAACCCGAGAGGTAGGACGAACACTGAAGCTTTCTTT. Translating gives CASNPRGRTNTEAFF. The variable domain in full, completed from reference TRBV5-1 and TRBJ1-1, reads KAGVTQTPRYLIKTRGQQVTLSCSPISGHRSVSWYQQTPGQGLQFLFEYFSETQRNKGNFPGRFSGRQFSNSRSEMNVSTLELGDSALYLCASNPRGRTNTEAFFGQGTRLTVV.

This clonotype was seen more than once but under ten times. The rearrangement uses TRBV2 and TRBJ2-7; 14 bases are a match to TRBD2. There are 15 residues in the CDR3. V dropped 4 bases and J dropped 9; count of bases not matched to a gene: 8. CDR1 is SNHLY and CDR2 is FYNNEI in the germline V gene. The CDR3 loop reads CASSVSGTSGSRQYF. CDR3 DNA: TGTGCCAGCAGTGTTAGCGGGACTAGCGGGAGTCGGCAGTACTTC.

Regarding this clonotype: One end of the junction fails to match germline, which may point to a read error. The CDR3 reads CATSLDPETEETQYF. In DNA, the CDR3 is TGTGCCACCAGTTTAGACCCTGAGACAGAAGAGACCCAGTACTTC. This sequence joins TRBV12-3 or TRBV12-4 and TRBJ2-5; a weak D match, TRBD1 (5 bases). The CDR3 length is 15 residues.

In this sample, this clonotype turned up a few times. The gene calls are TRBV7-2 and TRBJ2-3; 8 bases line up with TRBD2. Germline-derived CDR1 and CDR2 are SGHTA and FQGNSA. Trimming took 5 bases from V and 6 from J; bases not matched to a gene: 7. CDR3 length equals 14 residues. CDR3 in DNA: TGTGCCAGCAGCCTAGTCGGGGGGGCGGATACGCAGTATTTT. This translates into CASSLVGGADTQYF.

This rearrangement joins TRBV11-2 to TRBJ1-5, with D perhaps TRBD1 (6 bases). V dropped 5 bases and J dropped 12 bases, with 26 bases sitting between them. The CDR3 totals 16 residues. The germline CDR1 and CDR2 sequences are SGHAT and FQNNGV. The CDR3 DNA follows: TGTGCCAGCAGCCCAAAAGGGGGACTGACGAATCAACTCCAGCATTTT. Translation: CASSPKGGLTNQLQHF.

Comments on this clonotype: One end of the junction fails to match germline, which may point to a read error. The rearrangement uses TRBV7-9 and TRBJ2-1; no clear D gene. This CDR3 comprises 14 residues. The germline gives CDR1 SEHNR, CDR2 FQNEAQ (reference sequence). The CDR3 bases are TGTGCCAGCGGCTTATCACTCCCTAGTCATGAGCAGATCTTC. Translation gives CASGLSLPSHEQIF.

A word on this clonotype: Germline and junction disagree at one end, which may indicate a read error. J is TRBJ2-7 and V is TRBV5-4, with 7 bases aligning to TRBD1. This CDR3 is built from 13 residues. CDR1 SGHNT and CDR2 YYREEE come from the germline V gene (reference sequence). The CDR3 nucleotides are TGTGGCAGCAGTTGGGACAGATCCTACGAGCAGTATTTC. Amino acids: CGSSWDRSYEQYF.